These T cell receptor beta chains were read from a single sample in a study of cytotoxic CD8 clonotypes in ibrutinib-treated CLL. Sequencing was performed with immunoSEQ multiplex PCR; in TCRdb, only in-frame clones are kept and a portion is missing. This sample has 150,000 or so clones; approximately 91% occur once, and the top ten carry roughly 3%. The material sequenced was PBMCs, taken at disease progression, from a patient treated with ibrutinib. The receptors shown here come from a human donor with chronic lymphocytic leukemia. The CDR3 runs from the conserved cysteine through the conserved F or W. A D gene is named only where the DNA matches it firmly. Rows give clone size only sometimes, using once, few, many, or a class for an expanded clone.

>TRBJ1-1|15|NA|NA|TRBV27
TGTGCCAGCAGTGCCAATGAGGGGATGTTTGCTGAAGCTTTCTTT
CASSANEGMFAEAFF
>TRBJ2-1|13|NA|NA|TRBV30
TGTGCCTGGTTAGCTGTCCTGGGGGATGAGCAGTTCTTC
CAWLAVLGDEQFF
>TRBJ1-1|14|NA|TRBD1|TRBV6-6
TGTGCCAGCAGTACGGGACAGTGGGACACTGAAGCTTTCTTT
CASSTGQWDTEAFF
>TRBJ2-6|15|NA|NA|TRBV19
TGTGCCAGTACCCTGGGGGGCTCTGGGGCCAACGTCCTGACTTTC
CASTLGGSGANVLTF
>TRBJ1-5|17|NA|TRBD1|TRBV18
TGTGCCAGCTCACTTAACACACCGGGACAGGGTCATCAGCCCCAGCATTTT
CASSLNTPGQGHQPQHF
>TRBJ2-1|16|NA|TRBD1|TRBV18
TGTGCCAGCTCACCACCGGGGACAGGGCTCTACAATGAGCAGTTCTTC
CASSPPGTGLYNEQFF
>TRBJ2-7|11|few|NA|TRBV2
TGTGCCAGCAGTCCCCTCAACGAGCAGTACTTC
CASSPLNEQYF
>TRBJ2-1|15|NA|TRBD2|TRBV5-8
TGTGCCAGCAGCTTGACTAGCGGAGGTTACAATGAGCAGTTCTTC
CASSLTSGGYNEQFF
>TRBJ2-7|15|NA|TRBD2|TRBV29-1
TGCAGCGTTGTTCTAGTCAGGACTAGCGGCTACGAGCAGTACTTC
CSVVLVRTSGYEQYF
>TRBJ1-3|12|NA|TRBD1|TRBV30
TGTGCCTGGAGTGTTTACAGGGGAACCATATATTTT
CAWSVYRGTIYF
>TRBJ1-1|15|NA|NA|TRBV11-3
TGTGCCAGCAGCCCAACCAGGGCCCCAAACACTGAAGCTTTCTTT
CASSPTRAPNTEAFF
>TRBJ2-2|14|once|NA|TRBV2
TGTGCCAGCAGTTACTACAGGGAGACCGGGGAGCTGTTTTTT
CASSYYRETGELFF
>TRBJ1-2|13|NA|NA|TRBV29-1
TGCAGCGTACCTCCGACAGCTGGGCCGGGCTACACCTTC
CSVPPTAGPGYTF
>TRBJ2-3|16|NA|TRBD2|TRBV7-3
TGTGCCAGCAGCGGGGATAGCGGGAGGGCCTCAGATACGCAGTATTTT
CASSGDSGRASDTQYF
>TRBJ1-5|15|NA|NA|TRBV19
TGTGCCAGTAGCCCCCAGGGAGCGGGCAATCAGCCCCAGCATTTT
CASSPQGAGNQPQHF
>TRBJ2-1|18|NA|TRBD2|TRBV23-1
TGCGCCCCTCAGGGGCCGCCGGGGACTAGCCGCGCTACCCATGAGCAGTTCTTC
CAPQGPPGTSRATHEQFF
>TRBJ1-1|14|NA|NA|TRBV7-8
TGTGCCAGCAGCCCCCAACAGGGGAACACTGAAGCTTTCTTT
CASSPQQGNTEAFF
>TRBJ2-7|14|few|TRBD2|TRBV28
TGTGCCAGCAGTCTGCTAGCGGGAGGCTACGAGCAGTACTTC
CASSLLAGGYEQYF
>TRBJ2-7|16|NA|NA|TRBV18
TGTGCCAGCTCACCACTAAGTGGGCGGGGCCCCCTCGAGCAGTACTTC
CASSPLSGRGPLEQYF
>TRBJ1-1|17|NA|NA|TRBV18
TGTGCCAGCTCACCATATCTATCCGGGGGCGAGTACACTGAAGCTTTCTTT
CASSPYLSGGEYTEAFF
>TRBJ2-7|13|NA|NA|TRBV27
TGTGCCAGCAGCGGGGCAGGGTGGCTCGAGCAGTACTTC
CASSGAGWLEQYF
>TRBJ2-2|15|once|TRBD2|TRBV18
TGTGCCAGCTTGAAACCCAGCGGGAGCACCGGGGAGCTGTTTTTT
CASLKPSGSTGELFF
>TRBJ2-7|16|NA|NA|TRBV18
TGTGCCAGCACAACAGGTCCCAACAGGGTCTCCTACGAGCAGTACTTC
CASTTGPNRVSYEQYF
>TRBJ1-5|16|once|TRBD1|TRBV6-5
TGTGCCAGCAGTTTAGGACAGGGCGGTAGCAATCAGCCCCAGCATTTT
CASSLGQGGSNQPQHF
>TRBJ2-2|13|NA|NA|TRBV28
TGTGCCAGCAGCCCGGGGTCCACCGGGGAGCTGTTTTTT
CASSPGSTGELFF
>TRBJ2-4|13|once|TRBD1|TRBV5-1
TGCGCCAGCAGCAGGACAGGGGTGAACATTCAGTACTTC
CASSRTGVNIQYF
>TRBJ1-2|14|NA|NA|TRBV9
TGTGCCAGCAGCGGGACGGGTACTAACTATGGCTACACCTTC
CASSGTGTNYGYTF